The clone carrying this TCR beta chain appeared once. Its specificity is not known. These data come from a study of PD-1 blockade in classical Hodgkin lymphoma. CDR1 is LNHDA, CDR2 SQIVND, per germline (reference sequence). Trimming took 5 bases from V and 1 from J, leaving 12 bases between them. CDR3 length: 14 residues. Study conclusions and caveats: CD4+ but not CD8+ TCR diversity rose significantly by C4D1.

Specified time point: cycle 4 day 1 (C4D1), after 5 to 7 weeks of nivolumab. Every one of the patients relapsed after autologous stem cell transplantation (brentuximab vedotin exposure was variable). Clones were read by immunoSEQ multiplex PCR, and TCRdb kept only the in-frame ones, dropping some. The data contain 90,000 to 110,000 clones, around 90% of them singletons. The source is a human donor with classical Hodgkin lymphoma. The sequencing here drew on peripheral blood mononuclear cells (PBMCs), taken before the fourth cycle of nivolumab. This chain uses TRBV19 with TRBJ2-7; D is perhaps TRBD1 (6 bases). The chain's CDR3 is CASSPQTGSYEQYF. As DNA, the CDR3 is TGTGCCAGTAGTCCCCAGACAGGTTCCTACGAGCAGTACTTC.